What follows is one T cell receptor beta chain and its context. As yet, its antigen is unknown. The V gene lost 8 bases and the J gene lost 4 bases, with 15 bases spanning the gap. Looked up from germline, CDR1 is SNHLY and CDR2 is FYNNEI. This CDR3 has 14 amino acids. This sample was taken from a study of T cell clonotyping in hematopoietic cell transplantation. TCRdb's table, derived via immunoSEQ multiplex PCR, lists solely in-frame clones and lacks some. The table has about 27,000 clones, approximately 94% seen once; the top ten hold less than 1.5%. Study-wide findings and caveats: After transplant, recipient diversity fell while pathologically expanded clonotypes grew through day 180. Without cell sorting, CD4 versus CD8 contributions remain unresolved.

The clonotype comes from a man aged 45-65 years in good health. Some clones in this sample may be carry-over from other donors' samples. The chain uses TRBV2 and TRBJ1-5; tentative D call: TRBD1 (5 bases). Input material: peripheral blood mononuclear cells. The CDR3 here is CASGVVPGNQPQHF. Here the CDR3 DNA reads TGTGCCAGCGGAGTGGTGCCAGGGAATCAGCCCCAGCATTTT.